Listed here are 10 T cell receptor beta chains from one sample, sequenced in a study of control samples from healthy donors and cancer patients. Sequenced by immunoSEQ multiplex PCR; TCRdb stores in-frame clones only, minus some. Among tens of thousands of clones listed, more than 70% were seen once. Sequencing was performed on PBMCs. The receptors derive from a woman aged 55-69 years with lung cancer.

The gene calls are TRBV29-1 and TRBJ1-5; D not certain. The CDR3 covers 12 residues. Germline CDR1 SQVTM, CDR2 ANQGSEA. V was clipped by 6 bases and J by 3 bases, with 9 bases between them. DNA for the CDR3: TGCAGCGTGAGTCCCCCCAATCAGCCCCAGCATTTT. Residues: CSVSPPNQPQHF.

CDR3 coding DNA: TGTGCCACCAGTGACCCCAATGGGTACGATGAGCAGTTCTTC. Protein product: CATSDPNGYDEQFF. V and J are TRBV24-1 and TRBJ2-1; D call uncertain. The CDR3 extends over 14 amino acids. The V gene lost 4 bases and the J gene lost 8 bases, with 14 bases spanning the gap. The germline gives CDR1 KGHDR, CDR2 SFDVKD.

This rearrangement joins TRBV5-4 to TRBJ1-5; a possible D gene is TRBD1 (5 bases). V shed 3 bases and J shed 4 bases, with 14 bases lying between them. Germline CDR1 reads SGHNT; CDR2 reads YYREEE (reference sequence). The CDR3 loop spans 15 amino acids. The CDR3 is CASSSAPDSNQPQHF. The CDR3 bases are TGTGCCAGCAGCTCGGCCCCCGACAGTAATCAGCCCCAGCATTTT.

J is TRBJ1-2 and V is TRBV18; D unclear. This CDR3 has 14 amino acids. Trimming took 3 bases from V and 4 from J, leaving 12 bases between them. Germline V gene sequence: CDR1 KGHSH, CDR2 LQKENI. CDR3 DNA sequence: TGTGCCAGCTCACCCCCTGCCGTGGCCTATGGCTACACCTTC. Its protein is CASSPPAVAYGYTF.

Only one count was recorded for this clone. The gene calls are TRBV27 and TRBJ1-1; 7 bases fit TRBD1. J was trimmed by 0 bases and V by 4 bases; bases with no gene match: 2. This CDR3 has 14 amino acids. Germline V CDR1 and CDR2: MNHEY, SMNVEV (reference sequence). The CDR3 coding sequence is TGTGCCAGCAGTTCAGGGGGGCTGAACACTGAAGCTTTCTTT. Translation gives CASSSGGLNTEAFF.

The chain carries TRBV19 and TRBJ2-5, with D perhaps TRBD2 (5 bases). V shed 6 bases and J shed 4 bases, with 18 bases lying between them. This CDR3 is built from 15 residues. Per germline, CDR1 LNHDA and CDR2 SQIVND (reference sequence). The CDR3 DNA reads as TGTGCCAGTAGCCTGCAGCGGAGTTCCGGAGAGACCCAGTACTTC. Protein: CASSLQRSSGETQYF.

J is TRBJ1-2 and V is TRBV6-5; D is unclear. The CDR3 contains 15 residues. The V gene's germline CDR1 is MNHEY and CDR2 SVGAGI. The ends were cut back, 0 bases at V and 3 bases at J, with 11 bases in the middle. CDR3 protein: CASSYSRGLDYGYTF. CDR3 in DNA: TGTGCCAGCAGTTACTCGAGAGGGCTCGACTATGGCTACACCTTC.

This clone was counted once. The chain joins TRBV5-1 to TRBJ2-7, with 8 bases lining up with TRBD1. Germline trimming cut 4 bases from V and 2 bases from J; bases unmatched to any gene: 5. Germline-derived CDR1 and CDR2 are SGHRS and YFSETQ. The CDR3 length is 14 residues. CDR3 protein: CASSGQGAPYEQYF. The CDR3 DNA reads TGCGCCAGCAGCGGCCAGGGGGCACCCTACGAGCAGTACTTC.

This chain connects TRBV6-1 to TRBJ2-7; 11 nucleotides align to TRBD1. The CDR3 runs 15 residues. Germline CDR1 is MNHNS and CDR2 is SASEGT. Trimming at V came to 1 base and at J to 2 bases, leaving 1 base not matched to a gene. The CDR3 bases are TGTGCCAGCAGTGAAGGGACAGGGGGCCCCTACGAGCAGTACTTC. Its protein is CASSEGTGGPYEQYF.

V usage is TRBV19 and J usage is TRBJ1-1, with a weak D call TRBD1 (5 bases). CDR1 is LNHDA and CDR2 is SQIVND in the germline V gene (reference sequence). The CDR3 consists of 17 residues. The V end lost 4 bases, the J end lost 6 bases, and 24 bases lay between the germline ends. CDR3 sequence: CASSNAGRSASGAEAFF. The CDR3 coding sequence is TGTGCCAGTAGTAACGCAGGGAGGTCGGCAAGTGGCGCTGAAGCTTTCTTT.